Sequencing of this TCR beta chain was carried out in a study of shared clonotypes between healthy human individuals (TCRdb year 2020). With respect to the entire study: The cohort included a few men and a couple of women between 18 and 49 years of age. For each donor, three plates each were used for CD4 naive and CD4 memory, two plates were used for CD8 naive, and one plate was used for CD8 memory. To estimate repertoire size and how much clonotypes are shared between individuals, the study performed deep sequencing of blood TCR repertoires from 4 to 6 healthy adults. Between about 0.94 and 10 billion PBMCs per donor were obtained by leukapheresis. To increase sequencing depth and limit assay-specific biases, different laboratories used diverse techniques to prepare libraries and sequence TCR repertoires. Broad study findings and their caveats: Only blood was sampled, and tissue TCR repertoires likely differ from those in blood. Even with the large sequencing depth, rarefaction of the sorted-subset datasets indicated that sequencing was incomplete. Naive subsets generally had larger estimated clonotype richness than memory subsets did. About 4.5% of naive CD4, 3% to 4% of naive CD8, about 2.4% of memory CD4, and around 0.42% of memory CD8 clonotypes were shared across several donors. Because the study included only a small number of donors, the genetic and exposure-history diversity represented was limited. Pairwise subsampling led to the expectation that sequencing depth would affect the degree of clonotype sharing among donors. Compared with non-shared clonotypes, clonotypes shared by all four sorted-subset donors had higher generation probabilities.

Healthy HIV-negative adults with no recently reported acute infections or vaccinations were included as donors. Only Caucasian adults living in Nashville, Tennessee, USA were represented among the donors. Magnetic negative selection was used to enrich CD4+ T cells, after which naive cells were positively selected on CD45RA and the negative fraction became the memory subset. Blood was collected by leukapheresis, and PBMCs were isolated by Ficoll-Histopaque density gradient centrifugation and then cryopreserved in liquid nitrogen vapor phase. Analytical flow cytometry was used to check the purity and quantity of every magnetically sorted T cell population. Genomic DNA was isolated from every sorted fraction and measured by UV absorbance on a Nanodrop 2000c. Concerning this clone: It lacks a known antigen. Nothing much larger sits one base from this clone, and base qualities are not available.

Using the deep immunoSEQ assay, TCR CDR3 regions were amplified from genomic DNA by multiplex PCR. Extracted genomic DNA from each cell subset was distributed evenly across all wells of several immunoSEQ 96-well plates, and each plate was treated as a replicate. For sorted subsets, roughly 200 ng of genomic DNA, equivalent to tens of thousands of T cell genomes, went into each replicate PCR. The purified libraries were quantified using a Qubit 3.0 fluorometer, sized with a Bioanalyzer 2100, and then quantified again using the KAPA Library Quantification kit. Each immunoSEQ 96-well plate was sequenced on its own single-read 150-cycle Illumina NextSeq 550 flow cell. The authors' analysis ran thus. Because the immunoSEQ output held only junctional sequences and lacked quality scores, the filtering could not match the filtering applied to full-length reads. Sequences were annotated with PyIR, a Python wrapper for IgBLAST v1.9, using IMGT germline references to assign V/J genes and CDR3. Reads were removed for weak V/J assignments (E-value above 1e-6), missing CDR3, stop codons, out-of-frame junctions, or ambiguous translated residues. A V3J clonotype was defined by an identical inferred V gene, J gene, and CDR3 amino acid sequence. To compute the percentage overlap between repertoires, the number of shared unique clonotypes was divided by the size of the smaller repertoire. Repertoire richness was assessed with RTK rarefaction, the Chao1 estimator, and Recon v2.1 estimates of unobserved clonotypes. For all TCRbeta clonotypes obtained by the gDNA method from four donors, generation probabilities were computed with OLGA. TCRdb limited this immuneACCESS table to in-frame rearrangements with V and J called. A share of clones is missing; checked studies link under half to unresolved V genes, and the rest is unexplained. The DNA gave D and trimming, while V, J and clone size come from that table. This sample is represented by about 1 million clones; about 74% of them were singletons. Roughly 1.5% of the sample is in the top ten clones.

This TCR was sampled from a man in his late teens or twenties in good health. The sequenced sample consisted of memory CD4+ T cells sorted from blood. The meaning of the sample's cell subset or site label: CD45RA-negative fraction.

The CDR3 corresponds to CASSLGLGTNIQYF. The DNA sequence is as follows: TGTGCCAGCTCCCTCGGACTAGGAACAAACATTCAGTACTTC. The V gene is TRBV18 and the J gene is TRBJ2-4, and TRBD2 matches 7 of the central bases. The CDR3 numbers 14 residues from cysteine through phenylalanine. The retained sequence is limited to the CDR3, 42 bases, with the frame set at the first base. The junction shows trimming of 6 bases on V and 6 bases on J, and the gene matches do not reach 8 bases of it. Looking up the germline V gene yields CDR1 KGHSH and CDR2 LQKENI.